This entry is about one TCR beta chain. Antigen: not known. Trimming removed 4 bases from V and 3 bases from J; junction bases left unmatched: 10. Germline assignment: CDR1 SGHRS and CDR2 YFSETQ. The CDR3 length is 15 residues. These data originate in a study of shared clonotypes between healthy human individuals. Study information: Researchers drew samples from two women and three men aged 18 to 49.

Study observations and caveats: Relative to their counterparts shared across all four donors, non-shared clonotypes exhibited diminished generation probabilities. Richness estimates generally favored naive over memory subsets.

The data were produced by immunoSEQ multiplex PCR, yet TCRdb's version contains in-frame clones alone and is incomplete. The sample has roughly 170,000 clones, approximately 62% seen once. This receptor was taken from a man aged 25 to 40 in good health. The chain joins TRBV5-1 to TRBJ2-7; 7 bases agree with TRBD1. The material sequenced was memory CD4+ T cells sorted from blood. Documented subset: CD45RA-negative fraction. Here the CDR3 reads CASSLIRDSIYEQYF. DNA for the CDR3: TGCGCCAGCAGCCTAATCCGGGACAGCATCTACGAGCAGTACTTC.